This is a list of T cell receptor beta chains from one sample in a study of CD8+ T cells in alopecia areata. The protocol was immunoSEQ multiplex PCR, while the TCRdb copy is restricted to in-frame clones and leaves out a portion. The sample holds more than 4,000 clones, approximately 70% seen once. The material sequenced was skin. The receptors derive from a human donor in good health. Both conserved end residues are part of each CDR3. D genes are given only for firm matches. Size is omitted from some rows. Given values are once, few, many or a class for expanded clones.

d_gene: TRBD2; v_gene: TRBV2; j_gene: TRBJ2-1; abundance: -; CDR3nt: TGTGCCAGAACCGGGGCTAGCGGGAATGTTGGTGAGCAGTTCTTC; CDR3aa: CARTGASGNVGEQFF
d_gene: -; v_gene: TRBV28; j_gene: TRBJ1-2; abundance: -; CDR3nt: TGTGCCAGCAGTTTATATGGAAGGGCGCGGGGCTACACCTTC; CDR3aa: CASSLYGRARGYTF
d_gene: -; v_gene: TRBV7-6; j_gene: TRBJ1-1; abundance: -; CDR3nt: TGTGCCAGCAGCTTAGATCTCAGTAACACTGAAGCTTTCTTT; CDR3aa: CASSLDLSNTEAFF
d_gene: -; v_gene: TRBV28; j_gene: TRBJ2-5; abundance: -; CDR3nt: TGTGCCAGCCGAGGCACGGGGTACCAAGAGACCCAGTACTTC; CDR3aa: CASRGTGYQETQYF
d_gene: -; v_gene: TRBV27; j_gene: TRBJ2-5; abundance: -; CDR3nt: TGTGCCAGCAGTCCCCGTAGCTTCCAAGAGACCCAGTACTTC; CDR3aa: CASSPRSFQETQYF
d_gene: -; v_gene: TRBV11-2; j_gene: TRBJ2-1; abundance: -; CDR3nt: TGTGCCAGCAGCTTTGGAGGAGAGAGCTCCTACAATGAGCAGTTCTTC; CDR3aa: CASSFGGESSYNEQFF
d_gene: -; v_gene: TRBV9; j_gene: TRBJ2-1; abundance: -; CDR3nt: TGTGCCAGCAGCGGAACCGGGAGTAGCTTGAATGAGCAGTTCTTC; CDR3aa: CASSGTGSSLNEQFF
d_gene: -; v_gene: TRBV7-2; j_gene: TRBJ2-7; abundance: few; CDR3nt: TGTGCCAGCAGCTCCAGTACCGAGCAGTACTTC; CDR3aa: CASSSSTEQYF
d_gene: TRBD2; v_gene: TRBV2; j_gene: TRBJ2-5; abundance: -; CDR3nt: TGTGCCACGGGACTAGCCGGGGAGACCCAGTACTTC; CDR3aa: CATGLAGETQYF
d_gene: TRBD2; v_gene: TRBV9; j_gene: TRBJ2-7; abundance: -; CDR3nt: TGTGCCAGCAGCCGGACCCTAGCGGACGAGTCCTACGAGCAGTACTTC; CDR3aa: CASSRTLADESYEQYF
d_gene: -; v_gene: TRBV2; j_gene: TRBJ1-5; abundance: once; CDR3nt: TGTGCCAGCAGTGGGACCTCCAATCAGCCCCAGCATTTT; CDR3aa: CASSGTSNQPQHF
d_gene: -; v_gene: TRBV6-1; j_gene: TRBJ2-5; abundance: few; CDR3nt: TGTGCCAGCAGTGAAGTCTGGAAGCAGTACTTC; CDR3aa: CASSEVWKQYF
d_gene: TRBD2; v_gene: TRBV19; j_gene: TRBJ2-1; abundance: -; CDR3nt: TGTGCCAGTAGTATAAAGGCTCTAGCGGGGGTTCAGTTCTTC; CDR3aa: CASSIKALAGVQFF
d_gene: TRBD2; v_gene: TRBV18; j_gene: TRBJ2-2; abundance: -; CDR3nt: TGTGCCAGCTCACCTCTGACTAGCGGGAGGTCCGGGGAGCTGTTTTTT; CDR3aa: CASSPLTSGRSGELFF
d_gene: -; v_gene: TRBV2; j_gene: TRBJ2-7; abundance: -; CDR3nt: TGTGCCAGCAGACAGATCTACGAGCAGTACTTC; CDR3aa: CASRQIYEQYF
d_gene: -; v_gene: TRBV2; j_gene: TRBJ2-3; abundance: -; CDR3nt: TGTGCCAGCAGGTCCAGGGCGACAGATACGCAGTATTTT; CDR3aa: CASRSRATDTQYF
d_gene: -; v_gene: TRBV11-2; j_gene: TRBJ2-2; abundance: few; CDR3nt: TGTGCCAGCAGCCGGACAGACACCGGGGAGCTGTTTTTT; CDR3aa: CASSRTDTGELFF
d_gene: -; v_gene: TRBV2; j_gene: TRBJ2-7; abundance: -; CDR3nt: TGTGCCAGCAGTCCCGACAGATCCTACGAGCAGTACTTC; CDR3aa: CASSPDRSYEQYF
d_gene: TRBD1; v_gene: TRBV6-5; j_gene: TRBJ2-2; abundance: few; CDR3nt: TGTGCCAGCAAAGGGACAGACCACACCGGGGAGCTGTTTTTT; CDR3aa: CASKGTDHTGELFF
d_gene: TRBD1; v_gene: TRBV28; j_gene: TRBJ2-5; abundance: -; CDR3nt: TGTGCCAGCAGCCAGGACAGGGGTGGAGCAGGGTTCCAGGAGACCCAGTACTTC; CDR3aa: CASSQDRGGAGFQETQYF
d_gene: -; v_gene: TRBV29-1; j_gene: TRBJ1-5; abundance: -; CDR3nt: TGCAGCGCGGGGACTGGTAGCAATCAGCCCCAGCATTTT; CDR3aa: CSAGTGSNQPQHF
d_gene: -; v_gene: TRBV6-1; j_gene: TRBJ2-2; abundance: -; CDR3nt: TGTGCCAGCAGTGAAGCGACAGGGAACACCGGGGAGCTGTTTTTT; CDR3aa: CASSEATGNTGELFF
d_gene: -; v_gene: TRBV2; j_gene: TRBJ1-5; abundance: -; CDR3nt: TGTGCCAGCAGTGAATACAGAATGCCTAATCAGCCCCAGCATTTT; CDR3aa: CASSEYRMPNQPQHF
d_gene: -; v_gene: TRBV6-4; j_gene: TRBJ2-2; abundance: -; CDR3nt: TGTGCCAGCAGTGCCCTTCAGGGGACCGGGGAGCTGTTTTTT; CDR3aa: CASSALQGTGELFF
d_gene: TRBD1; v_gene: TRBV7-9; j_gene: TRBJ1-2; abundance: -; CDR3nt: TGTGCCAGCAGCTACGATGACAGGGTGGGCTATGGCTACACCTTC; CDR3aa: CASSYDDRVGYGYTF
d_gene: -; v_gene: TRBV7-3; j_gene: TRBJ2-1; abundance: once; CDR3nt: TGTGCCAGCAGCCTCCGGGGAGGCCAAGGCAATGAGCAGTTCTTC; CDR3aa: CASSLRGGQGNEQFF